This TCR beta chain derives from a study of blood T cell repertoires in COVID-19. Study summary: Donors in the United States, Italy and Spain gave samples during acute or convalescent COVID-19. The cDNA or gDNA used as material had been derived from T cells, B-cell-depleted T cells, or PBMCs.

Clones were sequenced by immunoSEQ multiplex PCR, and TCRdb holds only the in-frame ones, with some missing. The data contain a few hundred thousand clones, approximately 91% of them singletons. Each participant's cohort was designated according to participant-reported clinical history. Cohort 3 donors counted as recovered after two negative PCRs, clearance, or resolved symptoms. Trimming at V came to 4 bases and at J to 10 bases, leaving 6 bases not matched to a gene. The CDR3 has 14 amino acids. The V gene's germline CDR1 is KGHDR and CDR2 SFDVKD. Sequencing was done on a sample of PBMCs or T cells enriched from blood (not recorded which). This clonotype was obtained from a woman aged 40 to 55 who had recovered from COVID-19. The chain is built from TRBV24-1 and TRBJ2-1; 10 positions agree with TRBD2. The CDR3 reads CATSEPRLAGEQFF. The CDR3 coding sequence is TGTGCCACCAGTGAGCCCCGACTAGCGGGCGAGCAGTTCTTC.